What follows are 20 T cell receptor beta chains derived from one specimen sequenced in a study of regulatory T cells in long-lasting Graves disease. CDR3-region Arm-PCR and iRepertoire HTBI primers produced the TCR beta libraries. In TCRdb, the multiplex PCR reads were re-called with MiXCR into one record per CDR3 protein. This sample carries about 430,000 distinct CDR3 sequences, 15% of them seen once, and the ten largest clones take roughly 8%. Noted time point: newly diagnosed GD, antithyroid drugs for less than 3 months. Extracted PBMC RNA gave rise to the TCR library. These data are also associated with another study on T cells in Graves' hyperthyroidism and ophthalmopathy.

The sequences come from peripheral blood mononuclear cells (PBMCs), collected at new diagnosis, from a patient treated with antithyroid drugs. The receptors were gathered from a woman aged 40 to 50 with Graves disease.

As for this clonotype: A far larger clone is just one base off, so this is likely a read error. This chain connects TRBV5-6 to TRBJ1-1, with TRBD1 matching over 8 bases. Germline CDR1 and CDR2: SGHDT and YYEEEE. The CDR3 has 14 amino acids. For the CDR3, the DNA is TGTGCCAGCAGTTCAGGGGGCTCGCTCACTGAAGCTTCCTTT. It yields the protein CASSSGGSLTEASF.

The rearrangement links TRBV11-3 to TRBJ2-7; 13 bases are shared with TRBD2. CDR3 length: 16 amino acids. Germline V CDR1 and CDR2: SGHNT, YENEEA. V trimming: 4 bases; J trimming: 3 bases; junction bases outside the gene matches: 6. The chain's CDR3 is CASSSRTSGSVYEQYF. In DNA form, the CDR3 reads TGTGCCAGCAGCTCCCGGACTAGCGGGAGTGTCTACGAGCAGTACTTC. The full variable domain, rest sourced from reference TRBV11-3 and TRBJ2-7, is EAGVVQSPRYKIIEKKQPVAFWCNPISGHNTLYWYLQNLGQGPELLIRYENEEAVDDSQLPKDRFSAERLKGVDSTLKIQPAELGDSAVYLCASSSRTSGSVYEQYFGPGTRLTVT.

This clonotype has ten or more counts. CDR3 DNA sequence: TGCGCCAGCAGCCCAGGTCGGGATAGTGAGCAGTTCTTC. Amino acids: CASSPGRDSEQFF. This chain uses TRBV5-1 with TRBJ2-1, with a tentative D call TRBD2 (5 bases). V lost 4 bases and J lost 9, with 14 bases in between. CDR1 and CDR2 (germline): SGHRS, YFSETQ. The CDR3 runs to 13 residues.

This clonotype appeared many times. J is TRBJ1-1 and V is TRBV6-5; D is uncertain. The CDR3 extends over 14 amino acids. CDR1 is MNHEY and CDR2 is SVGAGI in the germline V gene. Trimming left V 0 bases short and J 0 bases short, with 5 bases between. CDR3 residues: CASSYSDMNTEAFF. DNA for the CDR3: TGTGCCAGCAGTTACTCAGATATGAACACTGAAGCTTTCTTT.

The chain links TRBV2 to TRBJ1-1, with 9 nucleotides matching TRBD1. In germline, CDR1 is SNHLY, CDR2 FYNNEI. The V and J ends lost 7 bases and 6 bases, in that order; junction bases with no gene match: 12. This CDR3 is built from 15 residues. CDR3 sequence reads: CASTGTGRVGPEAFF. The DNA for the CDR3 is TGTGCCAGCACCGGGACAGGGCGGGTTGGCCCTGAAGCTTTCTTT.

The table lists this clonotype with many counts. The V gene is TRBV10-3, the J gene TRBJ2-1, with 8 bases identical to TRBD1. Germline CDR1 is ENHRY and CDR2 is SYGVKD. V dropped 9 bases and J dropped 2; count of bases not matched to a gene: 6. The CDR3 has 14 amino acids. The CDR3 bases are TGTGCCATAGCACAGGGGGATCCCTACAATGAGCAGTTCTTC. Translation gives CAIAQGDPYNEQFF.

The chain links TRBV4-1 to TRBJ1-3, with D hard to call. CDR3 size: 15 residues. Germline lookup yields CDR1 MGHRA and CDR2 YSYEKL. V shed 9 bases and J shed 0 bases, with 15 bases lying between them. The CDR3 DNA is TGCGCCAGTTCATTTGGACGTAGCTCTGGAAACACCATATATTTT. As protein: CASSFGRSSGNTIYF.

By sample fraction, this clonotype is medium-sized. The chain has TRBV2 and TRBJ2-1; D possibly corresponds to TRBD2 (5 bases). V was cut by 3 bases and J by 9 bases, with 15 bases left in between. In germline, CDR1 is SNHLY, CDR2 FYNNEI. This CDR3 spans 14 amino acids. In nucleotides, the CDR3 is TGTGCCAGCAGTGAGGGAGCTACCCCGGGTGAGCAGTTCTTC. Translated: CASSEGATPGEQFF. Full variable domain (remainder filled in from reference TRBV2 and TRBJ2-1): EPEVTQTPSHQVTQMGQEVILRCVPISNHLYFYWYRQILGQKVEFLVSFYNNEISEKSEIFDDQFSVERPDGSNFTLKIRSTKLEDSAMYFCASSEGATPGEQFFGPGTRLTVL.

This clonotype was observed many times. The chain employs TRBV27 and TRBJ2-7, with a weak D call TRBD1 (5 bases). The CDR3 is 13 residues long. The germline V gene encodes CDR1 MNHEY and CDR2 SMNVEV (reference sequence). V shed 6 bases and J shed 4 bases, with 13 bases lying between them. The CDR3 nucleotides are TGTGCCAGCAGCTTAGGGGCGGCGTACGAGCAGTACTTC. It is translated as CASSLGAAYEQYF.

This clonotype showed up many times. The chain carries TRBV6-1 and TRBJ1-5, with a tentative D call TRBD1 (5 bases). The CDR3 contains 16 residues. V was shortened by 0 bases and J by 6 bases, with 15 bases between the two germline ends. Germline-derived CDR1 and CDR2 are MNHNS and SASEGT. As DNA, the CDR3 is TGTGCCAGCAGTGAAGCCTCCGGGACGACGGGTCAGCCCCAGCATTTT. Translating it yields CASSEASGTTGQPQHF.

This clonotype was recorded at least ten times. This chain links TRBV5-1 with TRBJ2-7, with 9 bases matching TRBD1. There are 14 residues in the CDR3. Trimming took 3 bases from V and 3 from J; bases not matched to a gene: 4. Germline lookup yields CDR1 SGHRS and CDR2 YFSETQ. This CDR3 reads CASSWTGQGYEQYF. In DNA form, the CDR3 reads TGCGCCAGCAGCTGGACGGGACAGGGCTACGAGCAGTACTTC.

This chain uses TRBV2 with TRBJ2-1; 12 nucleotides match TRBD2. Losses at the gene ends were 2 bases for V and 9 bases for J; bases not matched to a gene: 2. There are 14 residues in the CDR3. Germline loops: CDR1 SNHLY, CDR2 FYNNEI. The CDR3 nucleotides read TGTGCCAGCAGTGAAACTAGCGGGAGGAGTGAGCAGTTCTTC. It specifies CASSETSGRSEQFF. The full variable domain, rest sourced from reference TRBV2 and TRBJ2-1, is EPEVTQTPSHQVTQMGQEVILRCVPISNHLYFYWYRQILGQKVEFLVSFYNNEISEKSEIFDDQFSVERPDGSNFTLKIRSTKLEDSAMYFCASSETSGRSEQFFGPGTRLTVL.

This clonotype was detected many times. The chain joins TRBV12-3 or TRBV12-4 to TRBJ2-1; 7 nucleotides line up with TRBD2. Trimming took 0 bases from V and 5 from J; bases not matched to a gene: 7. CDR3 size: 16 residues. The CDR3 region has the DNA TGTGCCAGCAGTTTAGCGGGAGGGCCCAGAAACAATGAGCAGTTCTTC. Its protein is CASSLAGGPRNNEQFF.

Ten or more counts support this clonotype. The chain recombines TRBV2 with TRBJ2-3, with D perhaps matching TRBD1 (5 bases). The CDR3 runs to 14 residues. V was trimmed by 8 bases and J by 0 bases, leaving 12 bases between them. Germline V lookup: CDR1 SNHLY, CDR2 FYNNEI. CDR3 sequence reads: CASLFRVSTDTQYF. Written as DNA, the CDR3 is TGTGCCAGCCTCTTCAGGGTTAGCACAGATACGCAGTATTTT.

As concerns this clonotype: A much larger clonotype is one base distant, so this may be a read error. The genes are TRBV5-1 and TRBJ2-7, with 12 bases identical to TRBD2. The CDR3 has 16 amino acids. CDR1 is SGHRS and CDR2 is YFSETQ in the germline V gene. CDR3 sequence (DNA): TGCGCCGGCAGCTTGTGGCCTAGCGGGAGGGCGAAAGAGCAGTACTTC. Protein product: CAGSLWPSGRAKEQYF.

This clonotype appeared a few times. This chain uses TRBV19 with TRBJ1-2, with D hard to call. The V gene's germline CDR1 is LNHDA and CDR2 SQIVND (reference sequence). CDR3 length equals 14 residues. The V gene lost 0 bases and the J gene lost 8 bases, with 13 bases spanning the gap. DNA for the CDR3: TGTGCCAGTAGTATAGAGTCCCACGTTCGCGGCTACACCTTC. Protein sequence: CASSIESHVRGYTF. Filled out from reference TRBV19 and TRBJ1-2, the complete variable domain reads DGGITQSPKYLFRKEGQNVTLSCEQNLNHDAMYWYRQDPGQGLRLIYYSQIVNDFQKGDIAEGYSVSREKKESFPLTVTSAQKNPTAFYLCASSIESHVRGYTFGSGTRLTVV.

This clonotype was counted only a few times. The chain carries TRBV6-7 and TRBJ2-7; 8 bases agree with TRBD1. TRBV6-7 is an open reading frame whose function is uncertain. V shed 7 bases, J shed 2 bases, and the junction held 10 bases outside the gene matches. CDR3 length: 15 residues. The CDR3 is CASTSLDRAPYEQYF. The CDR3 coding sequence is TGTGCCAGCACCTCCCTGGACAGGGCGCCCTACGAGCAGTACTTC.

This clonotype was counted ten times or more. The chain employs TRBV11-2 and TRBJ2-5; no clear D. Germline CDR1 reads SGHAT; CDR2 reads FQNNGV. The V and J ends lost 4 bases and 5 bases respectively, with 14 bases between them. The CDR3 covers 14 residues. This CDR3 reads CASSWDGPWETQYF. The CDR3 DNA follows: TGTGCCAGCAGCTGGGATGGGCCTTGGGAGACCCAGTACTTC.

This clonotype was picked up many times. The chain recombines TRBV6-1 with TRBJ1-1; TRBD1 is a possible D gene (5 bases). CDR1 is MNHNS and CDR2 is SASEGT in the germline V gene. CDR3 length equals 11 residues. Trimming took off 6 bases at V and 11 bases at J, with 13 bases between the two ends. The CDR3, as DNA: TGTGCCAGCAGCCAGGGCCAGGCGGCTTTCTTT. Amino acid sequence: CASSQGQAAFF.

This clonotype has only a few counts. The V call is TRBV29-1, the J call TRBJ1-2; 9 positions agree with TRBD1. V dropped 4 bases and J dropped 4; count of bases not matched to a gene: 7. The CDR3 length is 14 residues. Germline values: CDR1 SQVTM, CDR2 ANQGSEA. The CDR3 nucleotides read TGCAGCGTTGGACTGGGACAGGGCGTCTATGGCTACACCTTC. Translating it yields CSVGLGQGVYGYTF. Supplemented by reference TRBV29-1 and TRBJ1-2, the full variable domain reads SAVISQKPSRDICQRGTSLTIQCQVDSQVTMMFWYRQQPGQSLTLIATANQGSEATYESGFVIDKFPISRPNLTFSTLTVSNMSPEDSSIYLCSVGLGQGVYGYTFGSGTRLTVV.